This is a list of T cell receptor beta chains from one sample in a study of blood T cell repertoires in COVID-19. Generated by immunoSEQ multiplex PCR, the TCRdb table keeps only in-frame clones and is missing some. This sample carries roughly 430,000 clones, approximately 91% of them seen once, and the ten largest clones take roughly 2%. Sequenced material: PBMCs or T cells enriched from blood (not recorded which). The receptors come from a woman in her thirties or forties with acute COVID-19. Each CDR3 is given with its conserved first and last residue. D genes are given only for firm matches. Clone size appears in some rows only: once, few, many, or a class for an expanded clone.

V	D	J	size	CDR3	DNA
TRBV30	.	TRBJ2-3	.	CAWRGHFTDTQYF	TGTGCCTGGAGAGGACATTTCACAGATACGCAGTATTTT
TRBV11-2	TRBD2	TRBJ2-3	.	CASSNTGLAEDTQYF	TGTGCCAGCAGTAACACCGGACTAGCGGAAGATACGCAGTATTTT
TRBV10-3	.	TRBJ2-2	.	CAIGGEGAGELFF	TGTGCCATCGGGGGTGAGGGGGCCGGGGAGCTGTTTTTT
TRBV7-6	.	TRBJ1-5	.	CASSLFQGSNQPQHF	TGTGCCAGCAGCTTATTCCAGGGTTCCAATCAGCCCCAGCATTTT
TRBV5-1	.	TRBJ1-5	.	CASNFYRVNSYSNQPQHF	TGCGCCAGCAACTTCTACAGGGTAAACTCCTATAGCAATCAGCCCCAGCATTTT
TRBV27	.	TRBJ1-3	many	CASRAQGSGNTIYF	TGTGCCAGCAGGGCCCAGGGCTCCGGAAACACCATATATTTT
TRBV24-1	TRBD2	TRBJ2-1	once	CATSDRRLAGVREQFF	TGTGCCACCAGTGACCGCCGACTAGCGGGGGTACGTGAGCAGTTCTTC
TRBV7-2	TRBD1	TRBJ1-5	.	CASSLAQGYQPQHF	TGTGCCAGCAGCTTGGCACAGGGGTATCAGCCCCAGCATTTT
TRBV12-1	.	TRBJ1-4	.	CASRTGTGGDEKLFF	TGTGCCAGCAGGACCGGGACAGGGGGTGATGAAAAACTGTTTTTT
TRBV5-5	.	TRBJ1-3	.	CASSLVLSGTGNTIYF	TGTGCCAGCAGCTTGGTACTATCGGGGACAGGAAACACCATATATTTT
TRBV11-2	TRBD1	TRBJ1-4	.	CASSPGQGVEKLFF	TGTGCCAGCAGCCCGGGACAGGGTGTTGAAAAACTGTTTTTT